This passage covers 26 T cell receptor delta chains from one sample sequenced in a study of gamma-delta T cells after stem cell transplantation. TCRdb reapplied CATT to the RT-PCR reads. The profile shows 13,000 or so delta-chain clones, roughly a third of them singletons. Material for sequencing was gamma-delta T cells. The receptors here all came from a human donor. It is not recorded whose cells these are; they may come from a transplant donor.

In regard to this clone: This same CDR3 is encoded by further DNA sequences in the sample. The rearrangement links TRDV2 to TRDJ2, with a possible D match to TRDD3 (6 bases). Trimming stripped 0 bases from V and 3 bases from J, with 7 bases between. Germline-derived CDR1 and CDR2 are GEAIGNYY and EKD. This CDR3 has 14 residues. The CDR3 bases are TGTGCCTGTGACACCGGGGATCTGACAGCACAACTCTTCTTT. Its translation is CACDTGDLTAQLFF.

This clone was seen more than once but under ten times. CDR3 amino acids: CACDKPFPTGGYRVYTDKLIF. In DNA form, the CDR3 reads TGTGCCTGTGACAAGCCCTTTCCTACTGGGGGATACCGGGTGTACACCGATAAACTCATCTTT. This chain uses TRDV2 with TRDJ1; 12 bases map to TRDD3. Germline assignment: CDR1 GEAIGNYY and CDR2 EKD. This CDR3 contains 21 residues. Trimming removed 2 bases from V and 0 bases from J; junction bases left unmatched: 18.

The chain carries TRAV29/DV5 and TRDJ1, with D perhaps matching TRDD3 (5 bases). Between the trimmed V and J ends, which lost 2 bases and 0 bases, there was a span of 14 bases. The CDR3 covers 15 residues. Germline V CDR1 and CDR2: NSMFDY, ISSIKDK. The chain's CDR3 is CAARARRGDTDKLIF. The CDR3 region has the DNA TGTGCAGCAAGGGCCCGAAGGGGGGACACCGATAAACTCATCTTT.

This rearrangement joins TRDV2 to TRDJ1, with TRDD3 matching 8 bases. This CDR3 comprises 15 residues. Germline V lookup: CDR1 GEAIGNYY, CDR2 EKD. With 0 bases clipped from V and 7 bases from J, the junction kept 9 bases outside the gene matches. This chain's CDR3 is CACDTRGYPGSKLIF. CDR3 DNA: TGTGCCTGTGACACCAGGGGATACCCGGGAAGTAAACTCATCTTT.

The CDR3 DNA reads as TGTGCTCTTGGGGAAACCCGCCCCGACTGGGGGATACGGAGCTCCTGGGACACCCGACAGATGTTTTTC. Translation gives CALGETRPDWGIRSSWDTRQMFF. The chain links TRDV1 to TRDJ3, with TRDD3 identical over 13 bases. Trimming removed 2 bases from V and 0 bases from J; junction bases left unmatched: 13. CDR1 and CDR2 (germline): TSWWSYY, QGS. The CDR3 extends over 23 amino acids.

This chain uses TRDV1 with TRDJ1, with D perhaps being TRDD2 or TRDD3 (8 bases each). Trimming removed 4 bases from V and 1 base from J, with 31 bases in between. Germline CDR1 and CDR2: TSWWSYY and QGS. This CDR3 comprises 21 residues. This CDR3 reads CALGVATSYGWGIPLTDKLIF. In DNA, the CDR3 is TGTGCTCTTGGGGTTGCCACTTCCTACGGGTGGGGGATTCCCCTCACCGATAAACTCATCTTT.

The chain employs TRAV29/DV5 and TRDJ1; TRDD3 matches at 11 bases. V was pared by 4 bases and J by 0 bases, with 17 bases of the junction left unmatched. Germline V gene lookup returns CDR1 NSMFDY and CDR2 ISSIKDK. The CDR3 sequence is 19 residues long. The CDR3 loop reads CAAGGVLGDRALYTDKLIF. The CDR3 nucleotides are TGTGCAGCAGGGGGGGTACTGGGGGATAGGGCCCTGTACACCGATAAACTCATCTTT.

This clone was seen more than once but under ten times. The CDR3 DNA follows: TGTGCTCTTTTCCCCACCGAGGGGGAAAACACCGATAAACTCATCTTT. Translated, it gives CALFPTEGENTDKLIF. The rearrangement joins TRDV1 to TRDJ1; tentative D call: TRDD3 (6 bases). This CDR3 has 16 residues. The V end lost 8 bases, the J end lost 0 bases, and 19 bases lay between the germline ends. The germline gives CDR1 TSWWSYY, CDR2 QGS.

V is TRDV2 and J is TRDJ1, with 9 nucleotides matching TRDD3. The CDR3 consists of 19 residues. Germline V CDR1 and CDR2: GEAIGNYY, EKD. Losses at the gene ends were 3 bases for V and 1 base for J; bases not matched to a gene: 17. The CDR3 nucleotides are TGTGCCTGTGACTCGAGCACGTACTGGGGGAGACGCGGCACCGATAAACTCATCTTT. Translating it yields CACDSSTYWGRRGTDKLIF.

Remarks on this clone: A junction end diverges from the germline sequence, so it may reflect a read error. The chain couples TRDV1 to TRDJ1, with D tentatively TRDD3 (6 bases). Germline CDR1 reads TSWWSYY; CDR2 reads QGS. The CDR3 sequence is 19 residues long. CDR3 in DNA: TGTGCTATTGGAAAATCCACTCCGGCAAGGGGATCGGGCAGCGATAAACTCATCTTT. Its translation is CAIGKSTPARGSGSDKLIF.

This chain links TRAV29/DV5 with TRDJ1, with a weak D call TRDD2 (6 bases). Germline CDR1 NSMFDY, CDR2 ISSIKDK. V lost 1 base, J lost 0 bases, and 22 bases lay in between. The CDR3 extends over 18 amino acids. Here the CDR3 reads CAASTNPSTLPYTDKLIF. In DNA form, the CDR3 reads TGTGCAGCAAGCACAAACCCTTCCACCCTTCCGTACACCGATAAACTCATCTTT. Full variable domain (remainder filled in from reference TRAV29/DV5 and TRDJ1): DQQVKQNSPSLSVQEGRISILNCDYTNSMFDYFLWYKKYPAEGPTFLISISSIKDKNEDGRFTVFLNKSAKHLSLHIVPSQPGDSAVYFCAASTNPSTLPYTDKLIFGKGTRVTVEP.

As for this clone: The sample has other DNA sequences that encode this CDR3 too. The CDR3: CACDSPSLGWGISYTDKLIF. CDR3 nucleotide sequence: TGTGCCTGTGACTCTCCTAGCCTAGGGTGGGGGATCAGTTACACCGATAAACTCATCTTT. This chain joins TRDV2 and TRDJ1, with TRDD3 matching 8 bases. Per the germline V gene, CDR1 is GEAIGNYY and CDR2 is EKD. This CDR3 contains 20 residues. V shed 3 bases and J 0 bases; nucleotides not matched to a gene: 20.

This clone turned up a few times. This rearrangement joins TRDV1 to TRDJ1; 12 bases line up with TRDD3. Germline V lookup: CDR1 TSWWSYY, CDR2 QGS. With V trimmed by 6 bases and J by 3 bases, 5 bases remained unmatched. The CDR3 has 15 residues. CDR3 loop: CALGVLGDTSDKLIF. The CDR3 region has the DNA TGTGCTCTTGGCGTACTGGGGGATACATCCGATAAACTCATCTTT.

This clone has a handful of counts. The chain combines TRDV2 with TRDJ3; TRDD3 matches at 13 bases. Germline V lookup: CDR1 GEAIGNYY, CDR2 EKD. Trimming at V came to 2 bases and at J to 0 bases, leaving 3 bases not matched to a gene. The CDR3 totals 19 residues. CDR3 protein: CACDKLGDTSSWDTRQMFF. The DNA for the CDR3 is TGTGCCTGTGACAAACTGGGGGATACGAGCTCCTGGGACACCCGACAGATGTTTTTC.

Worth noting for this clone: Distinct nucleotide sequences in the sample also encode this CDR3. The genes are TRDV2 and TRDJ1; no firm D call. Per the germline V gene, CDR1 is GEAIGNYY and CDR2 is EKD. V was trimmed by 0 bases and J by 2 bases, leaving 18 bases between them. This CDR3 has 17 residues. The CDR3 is CACDTEIPHGYTDKLIF. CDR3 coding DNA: TGTGCCTGTGACACCGAGATTCCCCACGGCTATACCGATAAACTCATCTTT.

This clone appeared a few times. The CDR3 region is CACDPLNVSWDTRQMFF. As DNA, the CDR3 is TGTGCCTGTGATCCGTTGAACGTATCCTGGGACACCCGACAGATGTTTTTC. The chain joins TRDV2 to TRDJ3, with no clear D. The V end lost 4 bases, the J end lost 1 base, and 13 bases lay between the germline ends. Germline V gene lookup returns CDR1 GEAIGNYY and CDR2 EKD. There are 17 residues in the CDR3.

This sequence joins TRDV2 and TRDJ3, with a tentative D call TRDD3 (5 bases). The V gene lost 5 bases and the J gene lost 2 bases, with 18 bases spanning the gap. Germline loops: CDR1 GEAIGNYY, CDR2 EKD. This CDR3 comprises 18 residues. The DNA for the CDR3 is TGTGCCTGTGTCAGGGGGGGCCCCTCTGCCTGGGACACCCGACAGATGTTTTTC. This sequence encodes CACVRGGPSAWDTRQMFF.

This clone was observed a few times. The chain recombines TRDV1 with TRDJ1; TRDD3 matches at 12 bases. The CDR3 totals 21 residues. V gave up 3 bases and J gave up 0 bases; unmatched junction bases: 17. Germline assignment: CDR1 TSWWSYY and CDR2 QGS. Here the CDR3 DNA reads TGTGCTCTTGGGGATTTACCCGCCCCAGTACTGGGGGATACCCACACCGATAAACTCATCTTT. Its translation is CALGDLPAPVLGDTHTDKLIF.

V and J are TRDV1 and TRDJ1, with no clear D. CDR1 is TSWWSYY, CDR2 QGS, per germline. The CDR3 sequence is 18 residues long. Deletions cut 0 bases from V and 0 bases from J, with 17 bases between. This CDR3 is CALGELMPGPLYTDKLIF. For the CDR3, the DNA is TGTGCTCTTGGGGAACTTATGCCCGGCCCTCTGTACACCGATAAACTCATCTTT.

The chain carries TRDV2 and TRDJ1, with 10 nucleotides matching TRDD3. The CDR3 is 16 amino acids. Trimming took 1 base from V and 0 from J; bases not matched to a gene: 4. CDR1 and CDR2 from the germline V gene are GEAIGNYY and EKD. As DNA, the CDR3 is TGTGCCTGTGACACACTGGGGGATGCTTACACCGATAAACTCATCTTT. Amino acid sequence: CACDTLGDAYTDKLIF.

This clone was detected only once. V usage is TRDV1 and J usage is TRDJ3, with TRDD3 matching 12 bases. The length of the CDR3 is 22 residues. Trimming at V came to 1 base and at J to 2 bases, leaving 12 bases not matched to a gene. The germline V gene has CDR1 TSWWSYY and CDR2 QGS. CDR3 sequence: CALGEPSYWGILGTWDTRQMFF. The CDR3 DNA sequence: TGTGCTCTTGGGGAACCGTCGTACTGGGGGATACTGGGAACCTGGGACACCCGACAGATGTTTTTC.

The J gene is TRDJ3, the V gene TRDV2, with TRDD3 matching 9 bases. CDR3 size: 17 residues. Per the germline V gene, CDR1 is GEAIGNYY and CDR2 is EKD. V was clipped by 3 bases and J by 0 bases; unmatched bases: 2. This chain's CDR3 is CACDGGYSSWDTRQMFF. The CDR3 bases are TGTGCCTGTGACGGGGGATACAGCTCCTGGGACACCCGACAGATGTTTTTC.

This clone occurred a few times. CDR3: CAAVYDRVWGPPLTAQLFF. The CDR3 nucleotides are TGTGCCGCCGTCTATGACAGGGTCTGGGGGCCCCCTTTGACAGCACAACTCTTCTTT. The gene calls are TRDV3 and TRDJ2; 7 nucleotides agree with TRDD3. V shed 5 bases, J shed 0 bases, and the junction held 21 bases outside the gene matches. The CDR3 extends over 19 amino acids. Germline assignment: CDR1 TVYSNPD and CDR2 GDNSRS (reference sequence).

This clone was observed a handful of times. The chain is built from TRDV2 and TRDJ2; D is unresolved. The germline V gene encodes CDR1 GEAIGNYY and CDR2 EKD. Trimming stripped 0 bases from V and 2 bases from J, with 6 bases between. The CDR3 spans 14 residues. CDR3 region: CACDTGLLTAQLFF. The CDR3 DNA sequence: TGTGCCTGTGACACCGGTCTGTTGACAGCACAACTCTTCTTT.

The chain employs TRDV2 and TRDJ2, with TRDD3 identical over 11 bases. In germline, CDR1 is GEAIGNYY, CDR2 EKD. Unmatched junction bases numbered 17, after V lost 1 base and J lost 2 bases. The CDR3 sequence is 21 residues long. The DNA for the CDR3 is TGTGCCTGTGACACTCTCCGAGACTACTGGGGGATAGAATCGTTGACAGCACAACTCTTCTTT. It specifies CACDTLRDYWGIESLTAQLFF.

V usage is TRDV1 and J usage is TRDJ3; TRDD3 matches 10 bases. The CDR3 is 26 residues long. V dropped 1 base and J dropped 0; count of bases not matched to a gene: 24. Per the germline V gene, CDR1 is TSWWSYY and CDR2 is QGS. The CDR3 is CALGEPWFYEYDGGYRGSWDTRQMFF. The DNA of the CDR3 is TGTGCTCTTGGGGAACCGTGGTTCTACGAGTACGATGGGGGATACAGGGGCTCCTGGGACACCCGACAGATGTTTTTC.